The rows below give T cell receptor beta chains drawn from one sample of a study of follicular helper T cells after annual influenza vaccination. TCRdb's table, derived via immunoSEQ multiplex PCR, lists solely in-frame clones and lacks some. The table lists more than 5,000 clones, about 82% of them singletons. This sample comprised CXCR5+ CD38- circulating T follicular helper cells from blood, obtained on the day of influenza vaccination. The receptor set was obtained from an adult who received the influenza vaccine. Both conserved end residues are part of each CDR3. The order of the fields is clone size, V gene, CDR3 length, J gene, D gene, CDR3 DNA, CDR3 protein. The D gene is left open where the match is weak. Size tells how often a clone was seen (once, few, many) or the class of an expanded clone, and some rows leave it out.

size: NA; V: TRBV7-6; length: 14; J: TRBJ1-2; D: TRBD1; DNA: TGTGCCAGCAGCCAGCGGCAGGGGGTCGGAGGCTACACCTTC; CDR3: CASSQRQGVGGYTF
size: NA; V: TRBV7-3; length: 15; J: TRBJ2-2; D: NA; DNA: TGTGCCAGCAAGCAGGAACCTGCGAACACCGGGGAGCTGTTTTTT; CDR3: CASKQEPANTGELFF
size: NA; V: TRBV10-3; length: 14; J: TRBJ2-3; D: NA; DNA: TGTGCCATCAGTGAATCTAGGTTCACAGATACGCAGTATTTT; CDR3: CAISESRFTDTQYF
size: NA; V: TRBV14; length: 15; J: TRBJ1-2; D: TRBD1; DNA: TGTGCCAGCAGCCAAGTCCCGGGGACAGGGTTTGGCTACACCTTC; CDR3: CASSQVPGTGFGYTF
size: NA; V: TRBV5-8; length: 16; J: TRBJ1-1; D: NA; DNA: TGTGCCAGCAGCCTAACCGGAAGGACAGCGAACACTGAAGCTTTCTTT; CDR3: CASSLTGRTANTEAFF
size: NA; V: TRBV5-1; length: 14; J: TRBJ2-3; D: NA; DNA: TGCGCCAGCAGCTTGGAGGATTACACAGATACGCAGTATTTT; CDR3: CASSLEDYTDTQYF
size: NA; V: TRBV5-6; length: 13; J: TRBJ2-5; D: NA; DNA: TGTGCCACTTCAAGACTCTCCGGGGAGACCCAGTACTTC; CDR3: CATSRLSGETQYF
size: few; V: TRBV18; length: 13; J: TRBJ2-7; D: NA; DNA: TGTGCCAGCTCACCAGGAAAAGGGAACGAGCAGTACTTC; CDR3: CASSPGKGNEQYF
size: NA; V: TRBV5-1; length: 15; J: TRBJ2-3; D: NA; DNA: TGCGCCAGCAGCCCCCCAGGCGGGCCGGGGGATACGCAGTATTTT; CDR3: CASSPPGGPGDTQYF
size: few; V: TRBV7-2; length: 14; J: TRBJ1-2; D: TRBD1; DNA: TGTGCCAGCAGCACAATGACAGGGTTCTATGGCTACACCTTC; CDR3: CASSTMTGFYGYTF
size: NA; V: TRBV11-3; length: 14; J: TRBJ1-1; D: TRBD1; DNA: TGTGCCAGCAGCACACATCAGGGGGCGGCTGCAGCTTTCTTT; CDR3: CASSTHQGAAAAFF
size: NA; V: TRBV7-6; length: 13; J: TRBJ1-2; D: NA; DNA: TGTGCCAGCAGCTTAGCAGGGGATTATGGCTACACCTTC; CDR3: CASSLAGDYGYTF
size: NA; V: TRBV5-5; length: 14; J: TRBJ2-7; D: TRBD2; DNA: TGTGCCAGCAGCTTGAGGCTAGCGGGCAACGAGCAGTACTTC; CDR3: CASSLRLAGNEQYF
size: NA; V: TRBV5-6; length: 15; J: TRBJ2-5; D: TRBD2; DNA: TGTGCCAGCAGCCCTGGTACGGGAGGGGACGAGACCCAGTACTTC; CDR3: CASSPGTGGDETQYF
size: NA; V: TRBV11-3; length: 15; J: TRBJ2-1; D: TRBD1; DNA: TGTGCCAGCAGCCCCGGGACAGGGGTCCACAATGAGCAGTTCTTC; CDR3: CASSPGTGVHNEQFF
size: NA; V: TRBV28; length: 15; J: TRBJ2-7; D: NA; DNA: TGTGCCAGCAAAACCAACAGGGTGAGGTCCTACGAGCAGTACTTC; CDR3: CASKTNRVRSYEQYF
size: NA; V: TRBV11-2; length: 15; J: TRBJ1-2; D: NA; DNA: TGTGCCAGCAGCTTAGTCTTTGGGGAAAACTATGGCTACACCTTC; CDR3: CASSLVFGENYGYTF
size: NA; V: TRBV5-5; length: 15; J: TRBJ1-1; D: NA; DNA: TGTGCCAGCAGCTGGCTCGGGACACCGAACACTGAAGCTTTCTTT; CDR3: CASSWLGTPNTEAFF
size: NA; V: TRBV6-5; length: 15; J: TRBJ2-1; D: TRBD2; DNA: TGTGCCAGCAGGAAAGCGGGAGGGCCTGGAAATGAGCAGTTCTTC; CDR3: CASRKAGGPGNEQFF
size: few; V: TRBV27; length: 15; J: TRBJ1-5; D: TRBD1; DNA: TGTGCCAGCAAAGTGGGACAGGGGCCTAATCAGCCCCAGCATTTT; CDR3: CASKVGQGPNQPQHF
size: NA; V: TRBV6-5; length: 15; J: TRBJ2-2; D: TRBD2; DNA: TGTGCCAGCAGTCGTCTAGCGGCCAGGACCGGGGAGCTGTTTTTT; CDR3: CASSRLAARTGELFF
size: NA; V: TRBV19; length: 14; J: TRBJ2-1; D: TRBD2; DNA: TGTGCCAGTAGAAGCGGGAGTTCCTACAATGAGCAGTTCTTC; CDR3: CASRSGSSYNEQFF
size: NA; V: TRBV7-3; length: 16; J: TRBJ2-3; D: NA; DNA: TGTGCCAGCAGCTTAACTACCAGCGGCCACACAGATACGCAGTATTTT; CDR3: CASSLTTSGHTDTQYF
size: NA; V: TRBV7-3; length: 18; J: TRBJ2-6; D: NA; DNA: TGTGCCAGCAGCTTTAGCGCAGGGATTGCGTCTGGGGCCAACGTCCTGACTTTC; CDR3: CASSFSAGIASGANVLTF